What follows are 30 T cell receptor beta chains derived from one specimen sequenced in a study of T-cell reconstitution after alpha-beta-depleted transplantation in children (dated by TCRdb to 2016 to 2018). The treatment or condition tag for this specimen amounts to: allogeneic hematopoietic cell transplantation with graft depleted of TCRalphabeta T cells and CD19 B cells. Library creation used PCR. The reads were generated on an Illumina HiSeq 2500. To normalize quantification of the TCRbeta repertoire, the TCR libraries were built with molecular barcoding that relied on unique molecular identifiers. Through fastp at Q25 and MiXCR, TCRdb rebuilt clones from the public reads, retaining in-frame beta chains. For every CDR3 protein sequence, its rows merge into one entry that carries the most common genes and DNA. Across this sample there are approximately 520,000 distinct CDR3 sequences, with over 9.5% seen only once. Clones ranked in the top ten supply approximately 15% of the sample.

The source was PBMCs, mostly from graft donor cells, collected 180 days after TCRalphabeta/CD19-depleted stem cell transplant. These receptors were obtained from a female patient aged 2 to 10 who had a stem cell transplant for aplastic anemia, so the T cells may come from the graft donor.

This clonotype was seen only a few times. This chain joins TRBV20-1 and TRBJ2-3; 7 bases fit TRBD1. The CDR3 runs 12 residues. J gave up 0 bases and V 6 bases, and 0 bases lay outside the gene matches. The germline V gene has CDR1 DFQATT and CDR2 SNEGSKA (reference sequence). The chain's CDR3 is CSAGQSTDTQYF. The CDR3 nucleotides are TGCAGTGCGGGACAGAGCACAGATACGCAGTATTTT.

This clonotype was observed many times. The chain carries TRBV12-3 or TRBV12-4 and TRBJ2-1; 9 positions match TRBD2. The CDR3 length is 15 residues. V lost 10 bases to trimming and J lost 1 base; unmatched junction nucleotides: 8. The CDR3 DNA reads TGTGCCACTACCCTAGCGGGAAGATCCTACAATGAGCAGTTCTTC. Encoded protein: CATTLAGRSYNEQFF.

In this sample, this clonotype turned up many times. The CDR3 DNA reads as TGTGCCAGCAGTTTCCCTTCCGGGACAGGACCCACAGATACGCAGTATTTT. This translates into CASSFPSGTGPTDTQYF. The chain has TRBV12-3 or TRBV12-4 and TRBJ2-3, with TRBD1 identical over 8 bases. V shed 3 bases and J 2 bases; nucleotides not matched to a gene: 10. The CDR3 has 17 residues.

In its sample, this clonotype was seen many times. The chain combines TRBV10-3 with TRBJ1-2, with 8 positions matching TRBD1. Germline V lookup: CDR1 ENHRY, CDR2 SYGVKD. The length of the CDR3 is 18 residues. Unmatched junction bases numbered 21, after V lost 6 bases and J lost 6 bases. The CDR3 sequence: CAIRAMGADREALDGYTF. CDR3 bases: TGTGCCATCAGAGCCATGGGGGCGGACAGGGAGGCTCTCGATGGCTACACCTTC.

This clonotype appeared a few times. The gene calls are TRBV4-3 and TRBJ2-3; TRBD2 aligns across 8 bases. The CDR3 spans 18 residues. V gave up 0 bases and J gave up 4 bases; unmatched junction bases: 12. The germline V gene encodes CDR1 LGHNA and CDR2 YSLEER. The CDR3 loop is CASSQDPPRTGGSDTQYF. In DNA, the CDR3 is TGCGCCAGCAGCCAAGACCCCCCTAGGACGGGAGGGTCAGATACGCAGTATTTT.

This chain connects TRBV29-1 to TRBJ1-4; D gene unclear. CDR3 length equals 13 residues. Germline V gene sequence: CDR1 SQVTM, CDR2 ANQGSEA. Trimming stripped 1 base from V and 4 bases from J, with 7 bases between. CDR3 in DNA: TGCAGCGTTGAAGGAGACCTTAATGAAAAACTGTTTTTT. Amino acid sequence: CSVEGDLNEKLFF. Full variable domain (rest looked up from reference TRBV29-1 and TRBJ1-4): SAVISQKPSRDICQRGTSLTIQCQVDSQVTMMFWYRQQPGQSLTLIATANQGSEATYESGFVIDKFPISRPNLTFSTLTVSNMSPEDSSIYLCSVEGDLNEKLFFGSGTQLSVL.

In this sample, this clonotype turned up a few times. The chain links TRBV20-1 to TRBJ2-1, with TRBD2 as a possible D gene (5 bases). The germline CDR1 and CDR2 sequences are DFQATT and SNEGSKA (reference sequence). Trimming cost V 0 bases and J 4 bases, with 13 bases left between them. CDR3 length: 15 amino acids. The CDR3 DNA follows: TGCAGTGCTAGAGATGTCCTAGCATCTTACAATGAGCAGTTCTTC. Translation gives CSARDVLASYNEQFF.

This clonotype has a handful of counts. The chain carries TRBV29-1 and TRBJ2-5; tentatively, D is TRBD2 (6 bases). Germline V lookup: CDR1 SQVTM, CDR2 ANQGSEA. CDR3 length: 14 residues. V was pared by 0 bases and J by 9 bases, with 17 bases between. This chain's CDR3 is CSVEDPGRPGAQYF. DNA for the CDR3: TGCAGCGTTGAAGACCCGGGACGCCCGGGGGCCCAGTACTTC. Filled out from reference TRBV29-1 and TRBJ2-5, the complete variable domain reads SAVISQKPSRDICQRGTSLTIQCQVDSQVTMMFWYRQQPGQSLTLIATANQGSEATYESGFVIDKFPISRPNLTFSTLTVSNMSPEDSSIYLCSVEDPGRPGAQYFGPGTRLLVL.

This chain joins TRBV20-1 and TRBJ1-2, with a possible D match to TRBD1 (6 bases). The CDR3 length is 13 residues. Trimming took 5 bases from V and 4 from J, leaving 14 bases between them. Per the germline V gene, CDR1 is DFQATT and CDR2 is SNEGSKA (reference sequence). The CDR3 loop is CSAVWGQIYGYTF. The CDR3 DNA sequence: TGCAGTGCTGTCTGGGGGCAGATCTATGGCTACACCTTC.

This clonotype was seen a few times. The CDR3 DNA reads TGCAGCGTAAAATCGGGGGCAGAACAGCCCCAGCATTTT. This translates into CSVKSGAEQPQHF. The chain combines TRBV29-1 with TRBJ1-5; D may be TRBD1 (6 bases). The CDR3 is made up of 13 amino acids. Germline loops: CDR1 SQVTM, CDR2 ANQGSEA. The ends were cut back, 6 bases at V and 7 bases at J, with 16 bases in the middle.

This clonotype was counted between two and nine times. J is TRBJ2-7 and V is TRBV15; perhaps TRBD2 as D (5 bases). The germline gives CDR1 LNHNV, CDR2 YYDKDF (reference sequence). Between the trimmed V and J ends, which lost 1 base and 0 bases, there was a span of 19 bases. CDR3 length: 18 amino acids. The CDR3 nucleotides read TGTGCCACCAGCAGAGGAAGCGGAGCGCGCAGGAGCTCCTACGAGCAGTACTTC. Translating gives CATSRGSGARRSSYEQYF.

This clonotype came up many times. V is TRBV7-2 and J is TRBJ1-5, with unresolved D. The CDR3 loop spans 14 amino acids. The V end lost 2 bases, the J end lost 3 bases, and 8 bases lay between the germline ends. Germline V gives CDR1 SGHTA, CDR2 FQGNSA. CDR3 region: CASSLMYTNQPQHF. The CDR3 DNA sequence: TGTGCCAGCAGCTTAATGTACACCAATCAGCCCCAGCATTTT.

The CDR3 DNA sequence: TGTGCCAGCAGTTACTCGAGGGACACCGGGGAGCTGTTTTTT. Its translation: CASSYSRDTGELFF. The chain recombines TRBV6-2 or TRBV6-3 with TRBJ2-2; maybe TRBD2 (5 bases). The germline CDR1 and CDR2 sequences are MNHEY and SVGEGT. The CDR3 runs 14 residues. The V end was cut by 0 bases, the J end by 3 bases, with 5 bases between.

The rearrangement links TRBV28 to TRBJ1-2; D gene ambiguous. Germline V gene lookup returns CDR1 MDHEN and CDR2 SYDVKM. This CDR3 is built from 13 residues. With 3 bases removed from V and 6 bases from J, the gap between germline ends came to 11 bases. The CDR3 bases are TGTGCCAGCAGTTTTCTTACGGTTGATGGCTACACCTTC. The encoded protein is CASSFLTVDGYTF.

This clonotype occurred many times. The chain has TRBV6-5 and TRBJ1-2; no clear D gene. The length of the CDR3 is 13 residues. Trimming shortened V by 2 bases and J by 6 bases, and 10 bases separated the two germline ends. CDR1 and CDR2 from the germline V gene are MNHEY and SVGAGI. The CDR3 loop is CASSYGQSNGYTF. The CDR3 coding sequence is TGTGCCAGCAGTTACGGGCAGTCGAATGGCTACACCTTC.

This chain uses TRBV6-2 or TRBV6-3 with TRBJ1-2; the D is unclear. Trimming removed 6 bases from V and 6 bases from J, with 11 bases in between. Per germline, CDR1 MNHEY and CDR2 SVGEGT. The CDR3 length is 12 residues. The CDR3 DNA reads as TGTGCCAGCAGCACGAACTGGGATGGCTACACCTTC. This codes for CASSTNWDGYTF.

This clonotype was seen a few times. The V gene is TRBV12-3 or TRBV12-4, the J gene TRBJ2-2; 8 positions agree with TRBD2. This CDR3 is built from 17 residues. With 5 bases clipped from V and 4 bases from J, the junction kept 12 bases outside the gene matches. The CDR3 region is CASSPPPGGQGTGELFF. In DNA form, the CDR3 reads TGTGCCAGCAGTCCCCCCCCGGGAGGGCAAGGCACCGGGGAGCTGTTTTTT.

This clonotype showed up just a few times. V usage is TRBV28 and J usage is TRBJ2-5; no definite D call. Germline lookup yields CDR1 MDHEN and CDR2 SYDVKM. The length of the CDR3 is 15 residues. Trimming pared 6 bases from V and 2 bases from J, leaving 16 bases between. In nucleotides, the CDR3 is TGTGCCAGCAGCCGCCTCGGTGGGAAACAAGAGACCCAGTACTTC. This translates into CASSRLGGKQETQYF. Together with reference TRBV28 and TRBJ2-5, the CDR3 gives the full variable domain: DVKVTQSSRYLVKRTGEKVFLECVQDMDHENMFWYRQDPGLGLRLIYFSYDVKMKEKGDIPEGYSVSREKKERFSLILESASTNQTSMYLCASSRLGGKQETQYFGPGTRLLVL.

The gene calls are TRBV30 and TRBJ2-1; TRBD2 matches at 14 bases. CDR1 and CDR2 (germline): GTSNPN, SVGIG (reference sequence). There are 18 residues in the CDR3. The V gene end was trimmed by 4 bases and the J gene end by 6 bases; junction bases not matched to a gene: 14. The CDR3 sequence: CAWTKRLAGGPGSNEQFF. The DNA of the CDR3 is TGTGCCTGGACCAAAAGACTAGCGGGAGGGCCCGGAAGCAATGAGCAGTTCTTC.

This chain uses TRBV7-3 with TRBJ2-4; D gene ambiguous. Trimming cost V 4 bases and J 0 bases, with 13 bases left between them. The germline CDR1 and CDR2 sequences are SGHTA and FQGTGA. The CDR3 sequence is 16 residues long. The CDR3 reads CASSSHPRPAKNIQYF. The CDR3, as DNA: TGTGCCAGCAGCTCACACCCACGTCCAGCCAAAAACATTCAGTACTTC.

The rearrangement links TRBV5-1 to TRBJ2-5; D call uncertain. The V gene lost 4 bases and the J gene lost 5 bases, with 12 bases spanning the gap. The CDR3 runs 13 residues. Germline loops: CDR1 SGHRS, CDR2 YFSETQ. Here the CDR3 DNA reads TGCGCCAGCAGCAGATTGTTAATGGAGACCCAGTACTTC. It specifies CASSRLLMETQYF.

This clonotype has a handful of counts. The J gene is TRBJ2-6, the V gene TRBV19; D is unclear. V lost 2 bases to trimming and J lost 0 bases, with 11 bases between them. Per germline, CDR1 LNHDA and CDR2 SQIVND (reference sequence). The CDR3 totals 17 residues. The CDR3 reads CASSIQRLTSGANVLTF. CDR3 bases: TGTGCCAGTAGTATACAAAGACTTACCTCTGGGGCCAACGTCCTGACTTTC.

The chain carries TRBV6-2 or TRBV6-3 and TRBJ2-7; 9 nucleotides agree with TRBD2. Per germline, CDR1 MNHEY and CDR2 SVGEGT. V lost 2 bases to trimming and J lost 3 bases; unmatched junction nucleotides: 8. The CDR3 spans 16 residues. The CDR3 DNA sequence: TGTGCCAGCAGTTACGCGCCTAGCGGGAATCTCTACGAGCAGTACTTC. Encoded protein: CASSYAPSGNLYEQYF.

The V gene is TRBV18, the J gene TRBJ1-2; D is possibly TRBD1 (6 bases). The CDR3 runs to 17 residues. V lost 2 bases, J lost 0 bases, and 16 bases lay in between. Germline V gene data show CDR1 as KGHSH and CDR2 as LQKENI. The DNA for the CDR3 is TGTGCCAGCTCACCAAAGGACAGAGGAAGGACTAACTATGGCTACACCTTC. Residues: CASSPKDRGRTNYGYTF.

This clonotype was seen only a few times. The rearrangement joins TRBV29-1 to TRBJ1-1; 10 bases match TRBD1. Trimming cost V 5 bases and J 4 bases; bases outside gene matches: 4. The CDR3 consists of 13 residues. Germline V gene sequence: CDR1 SQVTM, CDR2 ANQGSEA. The CDR3 is CSVSGQGVTEAFF. CDR3 coding DNA: TGCAGCGTTTCCGGACAGGGGGTCACTGAAGCTTTCTTT.

The sample holds a few counts of this clonotype. The chain carries TRBV15 and TRBJ2-5, with 8 bases fitting TRBD1. V lost 5 bases, J lost 5 bases, and 7 bases stayed unmatched. The CDR3 covers 14 residues. The germline gives CDR1 LNHNV, CDR2 YYDKDF (reference sequence). Here the CDR3 reads CATSRQGAGETQYF. DNA of the CDR3: TGTGCCACCAGCCGCCAGGGGGCAGGTGAGACCCAGTACTTC.

The J gene is TRBJ1-1, the V gene TRBV7-9; D is undetermined. Germline V gene sequence: CDR1 SEHNR, CDR2 FQNEAQ (reference sequence). Trimming cost V 8 bases and J 4 bases, with 14 bases left between them. This CDR3 has 13 residues. CDR3 in DNA: TGTGCCAGCGCCCTAGACGTGGGCACTGAAGCTTTCTTT. It translates to CASALDVGTEAFF.

This clonotype was detected many times. CDR3 loop: CSVELSLREQFF. The CDR3 nucleotides are TGCAGCGTTGAACTATCCCTACGGGAGCAGTTCTTC. The chain recombines TRBV29-1 with TRBJ2-1; D not certain. With 2 bases removed from V and 10 bases from J, the gap between germline ends came to 12 bases. The length of the CDR3 is 12 residues. Per germline, CDR1 SQVTM and CDR2 ANQGSEA.

This clonotype was counted ten times or more. The chain uses TRBV15 and TRBJ2-7, with TRBD1 matching 8 bases. This CDR3 region has 16 residues. The V gene's germline CDR1 is LNHNV and CDR2 YYDKDF (reference sequence). Trimming cost V 1 base and J 3 bases; bases outside gene matches: 8. The CDR3 region has the DNA TGTGCCACCAGCAGAGGATTGGTGACAGGGGACTACGAGCAGTACGTC. Amino acid sequence: CATSRGLVTGDYEQYV.

This clonotype occurred a few times. The gene calls are TRBV7-8 and TRBJ2-1; TRBD2 matches 11 bases. This CDR3 has 15 amino acids. The ends lost 5 bases at V and 9 bases at J; junction bases unmatched: 9. Germline V CDR1 and CDR2: SGHVS, FQNEAQ. The CDR3 DNA reads TGTGCCAGCAGCCCCCGACTAGCGGGAATTATTGAGCAGTTCTTC. It is translated as CASSPRLAGIIEQFF. Full variable domain (missing parts from reference TRBV7-8 and TRBJ2-1): GAGVSQSPRYKVAKRGQDVALRCDPISGHVSLFWYQQALGQGPEFLTYFQNEAQLDKSGLPSDRFFAERPEGSVSTLKIQRTQQEDSAVYLCASSPRLAGIIEQFFGPGTRLTVL.